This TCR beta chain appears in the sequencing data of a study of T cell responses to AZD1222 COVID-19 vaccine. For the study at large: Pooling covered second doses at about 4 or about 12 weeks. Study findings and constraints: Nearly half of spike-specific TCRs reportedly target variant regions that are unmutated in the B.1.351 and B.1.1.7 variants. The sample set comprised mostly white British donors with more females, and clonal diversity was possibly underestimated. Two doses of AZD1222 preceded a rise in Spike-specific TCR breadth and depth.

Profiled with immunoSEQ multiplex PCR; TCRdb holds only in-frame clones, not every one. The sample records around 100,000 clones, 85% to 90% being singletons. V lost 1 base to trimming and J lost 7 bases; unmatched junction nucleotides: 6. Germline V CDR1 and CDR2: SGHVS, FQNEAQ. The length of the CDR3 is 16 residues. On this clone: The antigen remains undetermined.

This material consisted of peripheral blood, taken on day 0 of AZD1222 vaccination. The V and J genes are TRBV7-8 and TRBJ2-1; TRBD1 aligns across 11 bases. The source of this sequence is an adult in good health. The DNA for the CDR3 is TGTGCCAGCAGCTTAGGGGGACAGGGGGGAAAGAATGAGCAGTTCTTC. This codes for CASSLGGQGGKNEQFF.